The sample holds a few counts of the clone carrying this T cell receptor beta chain. The sample belongs to a study of T-cell reconstitution after alpha-beta-depleted transplantation in children. Preparation of the TCRbeta library was carried out with unique molecular identifiers. TCRdb recomputed calls from the PCR reads with MiXCR, one row per CDR3 protein. The sample consists of some 400,000 distinct CDR3 sequences, roughly 20% of them appearing once. V lost 6 bases, J lost 2 bases, and 6 bases stayed unmatched. CDR1 is MGHRA, CDR2 YSYEKL, per germline. This CDR3 has 15 amino acids. V usage is TRBV4-1 and J usage is TRBJ2-3, with 9 positions matching TRBD2. The source was PBMCs from the stem cell graft donor, collected from the stem cell graft. This clonotype was obtained from a human donor who donated a stem cell graft to a child with acute myeloid leukemia. CDR3 DNA: TGCGCCAGCAGTCTTAGCGGGAGTGACACAGATACGCAGTATTTT. Translating it yields CASSLSGSDTDTQYF.